The rows below give T cell receptor beta chains drawn from one sample of a study of CD8 T cells in ankylosing spondylitis. TCRdb re-called the 5' RACE reads with MiXCR, one entry per CDR3 protein. The table includes about 100,000 distinct CDR3 sequences, roughly 8% detected once. The sequenced sample consisted of blood, either unsorted or a sorted T cell fraction (not recorded which). All receptors come from a male donor with ankylosing spondylitis or in good health (not recorded which). Each CDR3 is given with its conserved first and last residue. The order of the fields is V gene, D gene, clone size, J gene, CDR3 DNA, CDR3 protein. D genes are given only for firm matches. A row's size may be missing; if present it is once, few, many or a size class.

TRBV6-2/TRBV6-3	-	many	TRBJ1-4	TGTGCCAGCAGTTATACAGCATGGACTAATGAAAAACTGTTTTTT	CASSYTAWTNEKLFF
TRBV7-2	TRBD1	many	TRBJ1-2	TGTGCCAGCAGCTCCTCAGGACAGGGGTCCTATGGCTACACCTTC	CASSSSGQGSYGYTF
TRBV21-1	-	many	TRBJ2-1	TGTGCCAGCAGCAAAAGGGGGGCAGGGAGTGAGCAGTTCTTC	CASSKRGAGSEQFF
TRBV20-1	-	many	TRBJ1-5	TGCAGTGCTCCGAGGGGTAGTAGCAATCAGCCCCAGCATTTT	CSAPRGSSNQPQHF
TRBV6-2/TRBV6-3	TRBD2	-	TRBJ2-3	TGTGCCAGCAGCTACGGGGGGACCACCGGCTATAGGCAGTATTTT	CASSYGGTTGYRQYF
TRBV30	TRBD1	many	TRBJ2-7	TGTGCCTGGAGTGAAGGACAGGGTGAGCAGTACTTC	CAWSEGQGEQYF
TRBV5-8	-	many	TRBJ1-1	TGTGCCAGCAGCTTGGTAGGCGGATGGAACACTGAAGCTTTCTTT	CASSLVGGWNTEAFF
TRBV4-2	TRBD2	many	TRBJ2-5	TGTGCCAGCAGCCCACTAGCGGGGACCCAAGAGACCCAGTACTTC	CASSPLAGTQETQYF
TRBV7-3	-	many	TRBJ2-2	TGTGCCAGCAGCTCCCCACCTACCGGGGAGCTGTTTTTT	CASSSPPTGELFF
TRBV5-1	-	-	TRBJ2-2	TGCGCCAGCAACGGCGGCAGCACCGGGGAGCTGTTTTTT	CASNGGSTGELFF
TRBV6-1	TRBD2	many	TRBJ2-4	TGTGCCAGCACCGATCTAGCGGGGGTACAGTACTTC	CASTDLAGVQYF
TRBV30	-	-	TRBJ1-3	TGTGCCTGGAATCAACCTCGGGGGGGCTCTGGAAACACCATATATTTT	CAWNQPRGGSGNTIYF
TRBV12-3/TRBV12-4	-	-	TRBJ1-4	TGTGCCAGCAGTTTAGCGCTCCGGGCAACTAATGAAAAACTGTTTTTT	CASSLALRATNEKLFF
TRBV20-1	TRBD1	-	TRBJ1-3	TGCAGTGCTAGCACCCGGGACAGGGGAGGAGGAAACACCATATATTTT	CSASTRDRGGGNTIYF
TRBV4-3	TRBD1	many	TRBJ1-6	TGCGCCAGCAGCCAAGACCGGACAGGGGGCAGTTCACCCCTCCACTTT	CASSQDRTGGSSPLHF
TRBV3-1	-	many	TRBJ2-3	TGTGCCAGCAGCCCCTCGCGGGCCCTCACAGATACGCAGTATTTT	CASSPSRALTDTQYF
TRBV24-1	TRBD2	many	TRBJ2-1	TGTGCCACCAGTGGAGGACTAGCGGGATACAATGAGCAGTTCTTC	CATSGGLAGYNEQFF
TRBV12-3/TRBV12-4	-	many	TRBJ1-1	TGTGCCAGCAGACCTCAGGGCGCGAACACTGAAGCTTTCTTT	CASRPQGANTEAFF
TRBV5-5	-	many	TRBJ1-4	TGTGCCAGCAGCTTGGATGGGGCAGCCGAAAAACTGTTTTTT	CASSLDGAAEKLFF
TRBV19	TRBD2	once	TRBJ2-7	TGTGCCAGTAGTATCGGCGGGAGGGCCCTCTACGAGCAGTACTTC	CASSIGGRALYEQYF
TRBV7-2	-	many	TRBJ2-2	TGTGCCAGCAGCTTGTGGCAGTCCGGGGAGCTGTTTTTT	CASSLWQSGELFF
TRBV5-1	-	many	TRBJ2-1	TGCGCCAGCAGCTTGCAGGTTGTCTACAATGAGCAGTTCTTC	CASSLQVVYNEQFF
TRBV20-1	-	-	TRBJ2-5	TGCAGTGCTAGAGATCCACAGGGTCAAGAGACCCAGTACTTC	CSARDPQGQETQYF
TRBV5-5	-	many	TRBJ2-7	TGTGCCAGCAGCAAAACGGGGCCGTACGAGCAGTACTTC	CASSKTGPYEQYF
TRBV20-1	TRBD1	-	TRBJ2-7	TGCAGTGCTAGTGCCCTCCGGACAGGGGTAAACGAGCAGTACTTC	CSASALRTGVNEQYF
TRBV18	-	many	TRBJ1-5	TGTGCCAGCTCACCAGGGGTACAGCCCCAGCATTTT	CASSPGVQPQHF
TRBV2	TRBD2	many	TRBJ2-1	TGTGCCAGCAAGGCGGGGGGGCCGAGCTCCTACAATGAGCAGTTCTTC	CASKAGGPSSYNEQFF
TRBV5-6	-	many	TRBJ1-5	TGTGCCAGCAGCTTGGGACATTTTAGGGATCAGCCCCAGCATTTT	CASSLGHFRDQPQHF
TRBV10-2	TRBD2	many	TRBJ2-1	TGCGCCACCTCCCTAGCGGGAAAGTACAATGAGCAGTTCTTC	CATSLAGKYNEQFF
TRBV6-2/TRBV6-3	TRBD1	many	TRBJ2-7	TGTGCCAGCACCTTGACAGGGGCAGCCTACGAGCAGTACTTC	CASTLTGAAYEQYF
TRBV7-2	-	many	TRBJ1-1	TGTGCCAGCAGCTTAGTTAGGTCAAACACTGAAGCTTTCTTT	CASSLVRSNTEAFF
TRBV7-2	-	many	TRBJ2-3	TGTGCCAGCAAGGAGGAGCCTAGCACAGATACGCAGTATTTT	CASKEEPSTDTQYF
TRBV3-1	-	many	TRBJ2-1	TGTGCCAGCAGCCAAGTGGCAAAACTTTACAATGAGCAGTTCTTC	CASSQVAKLYNEQFF
TRBV7-2	TRBD2	few	TRBJ2-5	TGTGCCAGCAGCTCTGCCGGGACTAGGGGCAAGACCCAGTACTTC	CASSSAGTRGKTQYF
TRBV6-1	-	-	TRBJ1-1	TGTGCCAGCAGTGAGGTGGGCTCTGAAGCTTTCTTT	CASSEVGSEAFF
TRBV16	-	many	TRBJ1-5	TGTGCCAGCAGCCCACACGAGGGGCACAATCAGCCCCAGCATTTT	CASSPHEGHNQPQHF
TRBV19	TRBD1	many	TRBJ2-4	TGTGCCAGTAGTATAAACAGGGCGACAGGGGGCCAGGCCAAAAACATTCAGTACTTC	CASSINRATGGQAKNIQYF
TRBV6-2/TRBV6-3	TRBD1	many	TRBJ1-5	TGTGCCAGCAGTTCCTATACCGGGACAGGGAATCAGCCCCAGCATTTT	CASSSYTGTGNQPQHF
TRBV4-3	TRBD1	many	TRBJ2-2	TGCGCCAGCAGCCAAGATGAGGGGGGACAGGGGAACGGGGAGCTGTTTTTT	CASSQDEGGQGNGELFF
TRBV3-1	-	many	TRBJ2-1	TGTGCCAGCAGCCAAGAGAGAGAAGCGGACAATGAGCAGTTCTTC	CASSQEREADNEQFF
TRBV5-1	-	many	TRBJ2-3	TGCGCCAGCAGCTTGGGAACAGCTGGAGATACGCAGTATTTT	CASSLGTAGDTQYF
TRBV11-2	TRBD2	-	TRBJ2-7	TGTGCCAGCAGCGTAGATCTAGCGGGAGGTCCCTACGAGCAGTACTTC	CASSVDLAGGPYEQYF
TRBV5-5	TRBD1	many	TRBJ1-4	TGTGCCAGCAGCGACAGGGTCAATGAAAAACTGTTTTTT	CASSDRVNEKLFF
TRBV30	TRBD1	many	TRBJ2-5	TGTGCCTGGAGTGCCGGGACAGGCCCGTACCAAGAGCCCCAGTACTTC	CAWSAGTGPYQEPQYF
TRBV7-2	-	many	TRBJ1-5	TGTGCCAGCAGCCCAGAGGTCGACCGGCCCCAGCATTTT	CASSPEVDRPQHF
TRBV11-2	TRBD2	many	TRBJ2-1	TGTGCCAGCACCCTAGGGACTAGCGGGGACCTGTTCTTC	CASTLGTSGDLFF
TRBV27	TRBD2	many	TRBJ2-1	TGTGCCAGCATGCGCGGGAGACCGAACAATGAGCAGTTCTTC	CASMRGRPNNEQFF
TRBV6-4	-	many	TRBJ1-1	TGTGCCAGCAAGCGGGGACCCATGAACACTGAAGCTTTCTTT	CASKRGPMNTEAFF
TRBV19	TRBD2	many	TRBJ2-5	TGTGCCAGTAGTACCGGACTAGCGGGGGGAACCCAGTACTTC	CASSTGLAGGTQYF
TRBV6-2/TRBV6-3	-	few	TRBJ2-7	TGTGCCAGCAGTTATCCTTCCTACGAGCAGTACTTC	CASSYPSYEQYF
TRBV3-1	-	-	TRBJ2-3	TGTGCCAGCAGCCAAGAGAGAGGACCAGATACGCAGTATTTT	CASSQERGPDTQYF
TRBV7-9	-	many	TRBJ2-3	TGTGCCAGCAGCTTAAATCCTCGGGATACGCAGTATTTT	CASSLNPRDTQYF
TRBV20-1	-	-	TRBJ1-5	TGCAGTGCTATCTCAGGGCTGGGGTTGACGCCCCAGCATTTT	CSAISGLGLTPQHF
TRBV6-5	-	many	TRBJ1-1	TGTGCCAGCAGTTATTTCCCTGAAGCTTTCTTT	CASSYFPEAFF